This TCR beta chain was sequenced for a study of blood T cells in healthy people across ages. The wider study: About one barcoded beta molecule per two T cells was the capture yield of template switching. General study points: It was not possible, with unsorted PBMCs, to conclusively compare naive and antigen-experienced cells.

Per the germline V gene, CDR1 is LGHDT and CDR2 is YNNKEL (reference sequence). The CDR3 extends over 16 amino acids. This clonotype was detected once. Its antigen is as yet unknown. One junction end does not reproduce the germline sequence, and a read error may be involved. Through a sample-barcoded 5' primer and a J-beta primer mix, a second PCR was run for roughly 6 to 11 cycles. The template-switch adaptor, which had 12 random nucleotides, put a tag on each cDNA molecule. One entry per CDR3 protein, called by TCRdb with MiXCR from the 5' RACE reads. Of some 1.7 million distinct CDR3 sequences in the sample, under 30% are singletons; the top ten hold around 7.7%.

The sequence came from a woman in her twenties or thirties in good health. Sequenced sample: blood. The chain employs TRBV3-1 and TRBJ2-7, with 9 bases fitting TRBD2. CDR3 in DNA: TGTGCCAGCAGCCAAGACAGTAGCGGGGGTTCCTACGAGCAGTGCTTC. Translating it yields CASSQDSSGGSYEQCF.